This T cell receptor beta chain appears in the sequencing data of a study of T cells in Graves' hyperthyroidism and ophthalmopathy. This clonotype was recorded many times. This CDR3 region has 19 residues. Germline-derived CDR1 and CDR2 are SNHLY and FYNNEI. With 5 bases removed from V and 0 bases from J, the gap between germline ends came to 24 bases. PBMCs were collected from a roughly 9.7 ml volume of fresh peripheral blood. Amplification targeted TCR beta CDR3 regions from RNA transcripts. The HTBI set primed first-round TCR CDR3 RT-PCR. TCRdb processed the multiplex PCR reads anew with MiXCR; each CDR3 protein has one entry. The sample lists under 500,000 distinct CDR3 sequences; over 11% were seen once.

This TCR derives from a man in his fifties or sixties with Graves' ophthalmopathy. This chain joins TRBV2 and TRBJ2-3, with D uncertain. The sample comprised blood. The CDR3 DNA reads TGTGCCAGCAGTTGGACCCGGCGTTCCGGAAGTGCTAGCACAGATACGCAGTATTTT. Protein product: CASSWTRRSGSASTDTQYF.